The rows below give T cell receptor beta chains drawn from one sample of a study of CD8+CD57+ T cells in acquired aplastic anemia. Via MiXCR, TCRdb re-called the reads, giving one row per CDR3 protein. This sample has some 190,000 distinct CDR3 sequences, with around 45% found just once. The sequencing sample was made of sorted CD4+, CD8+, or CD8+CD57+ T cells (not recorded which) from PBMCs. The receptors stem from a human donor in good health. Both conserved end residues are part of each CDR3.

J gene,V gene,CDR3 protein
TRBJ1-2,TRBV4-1,CASTNGTGRYGYTF
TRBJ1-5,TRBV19,CASSRGAGGNQPQHF
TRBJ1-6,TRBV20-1,CSARDGDRVSPLHF
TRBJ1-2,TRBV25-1,CASSERWGWGNYGYTF
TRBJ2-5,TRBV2,CASRSGLAGGPGTQYF
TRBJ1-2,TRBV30,CAWSRQGNYGYTF
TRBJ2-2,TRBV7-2,CASSLAGQKNTGELFF
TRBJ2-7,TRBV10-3,CAISQGVHEQYF
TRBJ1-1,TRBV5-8,CASSLDTWTGAAFF
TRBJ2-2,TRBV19,CASSPGHTVITGELFF
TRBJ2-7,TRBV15,CATVGQGGREQYF
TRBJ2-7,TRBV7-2,CASSLGLLGSEQYF
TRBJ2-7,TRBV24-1,CATSRQGTDYEQYF
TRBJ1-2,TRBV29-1,CSVVEPGTYGYTF
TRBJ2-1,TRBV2,CASTAGTSGGNEQFF
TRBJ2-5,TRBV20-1,CSAFRDSETQYF
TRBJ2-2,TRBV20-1,CSARWPNTGELFF
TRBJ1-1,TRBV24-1,CATYPGLKGNITEAFF
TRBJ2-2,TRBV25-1,CASRPPPANTGELFF
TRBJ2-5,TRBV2,CASNGNGETQYF
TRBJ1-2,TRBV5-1,CASSLARQGADGYTF
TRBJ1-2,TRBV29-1,CSVERTKAGNTF
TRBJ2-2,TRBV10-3,CAISEGLRTGELFF
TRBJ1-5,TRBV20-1,CSATTGGDQPQHF
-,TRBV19,CASSPIDGGDQPQYF
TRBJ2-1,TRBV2,CAGSEWNEQFF
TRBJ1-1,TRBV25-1,CASTYRGDTEAFF
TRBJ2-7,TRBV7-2,CASSLARGQGPRQYF
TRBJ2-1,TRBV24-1,CATSDPWTSGNSYNEQFF
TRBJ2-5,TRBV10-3,CAIERGLGRETQYF
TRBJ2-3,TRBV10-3,CAISGRAGVNNEQYF
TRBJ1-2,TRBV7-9,CASSPGQGVFGYTF
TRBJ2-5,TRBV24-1,CATSGGQGETQYF
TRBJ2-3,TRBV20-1,CSAHLLARSTDTQYF
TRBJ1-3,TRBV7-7,CASILPRGNTIYF
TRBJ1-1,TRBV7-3,CASSLQGVGTEAFF
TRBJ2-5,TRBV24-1,CATSDPPTSGSWQETQYF
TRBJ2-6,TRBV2,CASKGSAGANVLTF
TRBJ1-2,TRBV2,CASSDGVRITYGYTF
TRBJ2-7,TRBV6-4,CASSASGQGTAYEQYF
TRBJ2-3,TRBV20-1,CRVLGAGMATNTDTQYF
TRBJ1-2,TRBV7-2,CASSTSGQGAETYTF
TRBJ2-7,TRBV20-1,CSARKAGTRTYEQYF
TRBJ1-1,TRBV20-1,CSAPDRFSSSGSSFPTEAFF
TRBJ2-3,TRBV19,CASSIGGADTQFF
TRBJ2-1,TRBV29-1,CTSGRAVYNEQFF
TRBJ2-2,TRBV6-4,CASSDGTSGTGELFF
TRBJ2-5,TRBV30,CAWSSRGLRGTQYF
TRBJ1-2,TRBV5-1,CASSSDSPSYGYTF
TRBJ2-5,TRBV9,CASSVAGEGGETQYF
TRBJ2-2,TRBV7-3,CASSLTSRGELFF
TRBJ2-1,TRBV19,CASSMAGVVSSYNGQFF